This entry lists 19 T cell receptor beta chains sequenced from one sample in a study of OX40 agonist ivuxolimab in advanced cancers. Libraries were prepared through the immunoSEQ multiplex PCR assay. TCRdb carries this immuneACCESS record with in-frame sequences only. Its versions omit some clonotypes, under half of them owing to an unresolved V gene in the studies checked, with the rest unexplained. This sample comprises about 58,000 clones, more than 85% of them detected only once. Of the sample, roughly 1.3% is held by the ten largest clones. Sequencing used CD4+ or CD8+ T cells sorted from blood, obtained in a trial of the OX40 agonist ivuxolimab. The receptors shown here come from an adult with an advanced solid tumor such as melanoma, head and neck, liver or kidney cancer.

The rearrangement uses TRBV5-4 and TRBJ1-2, with TRBD1 identical over 8 bases. Germline V gene lookup returns CDR1 SGHNT and CDR2 YYREEE (reference sequence). Losses at the gene ends were 5 bases for V and 7 bases for J; bases not matched to a gene: 13. The CDR3 runs to 15 residues. The DNA for the CDR3 is TGTGCCAGCAGGGATCCCGGGACAGGCTTTGGTGGCTACACCTTC. Translation: CASRDPGTGFGGYTF.

This chain connects TRBV7-9 to TRBJ2-3, with 7 bases matching TRBD1. Germline V gene data show CDR1 as SEHNR and CDR2 as FQNEAQ (reference sequence). V gave up 8 bases and J gave up 4 bases; unmatched junction bases: 3. There are 12 residues in the CDR3. As DNA, the CDR3 is TGTGCCAGCGGAAGGGGGCCAGATACGCAGTATTTT. It translates to CASGRGPDTQYF.

The chain couples TRBV19 to TRBJ2-5; tentatively, D is TRBD1 or TRBD2 (5 bases each). This CDR3 region has 13 residues. Between the trimmed V and J ends, which lost 4 bases and 0 bases, there was a span of 6 bases. Germline V gene sequence: CDR1 LNHDA, CDR2 SQIVND (reference sequence). CDR3 in DNA: TGTGCCAGTAGTAGGGGACACCAAGAGACCCAGTACTTC. It yields the protein CASSRGHQETQYF.

The gene calls are TRBV5-5 and TRBJ2-3; maybe TRBD2 (6 bases). The CDR3 runs to 14 residues. The germline V gene has CDR1 SGHKS and CDR2 YYEKEE (reference sequence). Between the trimmed V and J ends, which lost 2 bases and 0 bases, there was a span of 7 bases. CDR3 nucleotides: TGTGCCAGCAGCTTCAGCGGGAGCACAGATACGCAGTATTTT. This encodes CASSFSGSTDTQYF.

V usage is TRBV6-4 and J usage is TRBJ1-4; D perhaps matches TRBD1 (5 bases). This CDR3 has 14 residues. Per germline, CDR1 MRHNA and CDR2 SNTAGT. Trimming cost V 5 bases and J 10 bases, with 17 bases left between them. CDR3 coding DNA: TGTGCCAGCAGTAAAGGCGACAGCACAGGAAAACTGTTTTTT. Translating it yields CASSKGDSTGKLFF.

The rearrangement uses TRBV18 and TRBJ2-3; 7 nucleotides align to TRBD1. Germline V gene lookup returns CDR1 KGHSH and CDR2 LQKENI. Trimming removed 4 bases from V and 2 bases from J; junction bases left unmatched: 9. The CDR3 length is 16 residues. The CDR3 sequence: CASSLTGRADTDTQYF. The CDR3 nucleotides read TGTGCCAGCTCACTGACAGGGCGGGCGGACACAGATACGCAGTATTTT.

This clone has only a few counts. V is TRBV19 and J is TRBJ1-1; D call uncertain. Trimming took 4 bases from V and 1 from J, leaving 4 bases between them. The CDR3 is 12 amino acids. Looked up from germline, CDR1 is LNHDA and CDR2 is SQIVND (reference sequence). The CDR3 DNA follows: TGTGCCAGTAGTACAGGGAACACTGAAGCTTTCTTT. Residues: CASSTGNTEAFF. Combining the CDR3 with reference TRBV19 and TRBJ1-1 gives the whole variable domain DGGITQSPKYLFRKEGQNVTLSCEQNLNHDAMYWYRQDPGQGLRLIYYSQIVNDFQKGDIAEGYSVSREKKESFPLTVTSAQKNPTAFYLCASSTGNTEAFFGQGTRLTVV.

CDR3 nucleotide sequence: TGCGCCAGCAGCCCCGGGACCCCCAGGGGCCGTGAGCAGTTCTTC. Translated: CASSPGTPRGREQFF. V gene TRBV5-1 combines with J gene TRBJ2-1; D is possibly TRBD1 (6 bases). The CDR3 length is 15 residues. Per germline, CDR1 SGHRS and CDR2 YFSETQ. V was pared by 4 bases and J by 9 bases, with 20 bases between. The whole variable domain, remainder taken from reference TRBV5-1 and TRBJ2-1, is KAGVTQTPRYLIKTRGQQVTLSCSPISGHRSVSWYQQTPGQGLQFLFEYFSETQRNKGNFPGRFSGRQFSNSRSEMNVSTLELGDSALYLCASSPGTPRGREQFFGPGTRLTVL.

The chain uses TRBV7-6 and TRBJ2-3; D possibly uses TRBD1 or TRBD2 (5 bases each). Trimming pared 0 bases from V and 6 bases from J, leaving 13 bases between. The CDR3 has 15 residues. The V gene's germline CDR1 is SGHVS and CDR2 FNYEAQ. DNA for the CDR3: TGTGCCAGCAGCTTAGCGCAGATCGGGACCGATACGCAGTATTTT. Amino acids: CASSLAQIGTDTQYF.

CDR3 protein: CASFVRGTGGQPQHF. The CDR3 bases are TGTGCCAGCTTCGTGAGGGGGACAGGCGGGCAGCCCCAGCATTTT. The V call is TRBV6-1, the J call TRBJ1-5; 8 positions agree with TRBD1. Germline V CDR1 and CDR2: MNHNS, SASEGT. Germline trimming cut 8 bases from V and 7 bases from J; bases unmatched to any gene: 13. The CDR3 is made up of 15 amino acids.

The chain employs TRBV27 and TRBJ1-5; D is perhaps TRBD1 (6 bases). CDR3 length equals 17 residues. Germline V CDR1 and CDR2: MNHEY, SMNVEV (reference sequence). The germline V and J ends were trimmed by 5 bases and 0 bases, with 17 bases remaining between them. DNA of the CDR3: TGTGCCAGCAGTGGGAGGTGGGGGGCGAGTAGCAATCAGCCCCAGCATTTT. Amino acids: CASSGRWGASSNQPQHF.

This chain uses TRBV10-3 with TRBJ2-2; 8 bases are shared with TRBD1. V lost 2 bases, J lost 4 bases, and 3 bases stayed unmatched. Germline V gene lookup returns CDR1 ENHRY and CDR2 SYGVKD. CDR3 size: 15 residues. In nucleotides, the CDR3 is TGTGCCATCAGTGAGCAGGGGGCCGGCACCGGGGAGCTGTTTTTT. Translation: CAISEQGAGTGELFF.

This chain uses TRBV7-9 with TRBJ1-1; D is perhaps TRBD1 (6 bases). Per germline, CDR1 SEHNR and CDR2 FQNEAQ (reference sequence). The ends were cut back, 7 bases at V and 6 bases at J, with 24 bases in the middle. This CDR3 has 16 residues. CDR3 nucleotides: TGTGCCAGCATCAAAGGGGGGGCCGGGGGCGGTCCTGAAGCTTTCTTT. It is translated as CASIKGGAGGGPEAFF.

This clone is a singleton in its sample. The rearrangement uses TRBV18 and TRBJ2-1, with D perhaps TRBD1 (6 bases). Trimming pared 3 bases from V and 10 bases from J, leaving 22 bases between. The CDR3 spans 16 residues. CDR1 is KGHSH and CDR2 is LQKENI in the germline V gene. The CDR3 region is CASSPLAGTSRFEQFF. The CDR3 coding sequence is TGTGCCAGCTCACCGCTTGCCGGGACATCGCGCTTCGAGCAGTTCTTC.

The CDR3 sequence is CASSLVSGQGGEQYF. In DNA, the CDR3 is TGCGCCAGCAGCTTGGTTTCGGGACAGGGGGGCGAGCAGTACTTC. The chain joins TRBV5-1 to TRBJ2-7, with TRBD1 matching over 11 bases. The CDR3 is made up of 15 amino acids. Germline assignment: CDR1 SGHRS and CDR2 YFSETQ. V trimming: 0 bases; J trimming: 6 bases; junction bases outside the gene matches: 5.

The chain couples TRBV7-8 to TRBJ1-4; D remains ambiguous. The CDR3 extends over 15 amino acids. V dropped 0 bases and J dropped 10 bases, with 15 bases sitting between them. Germline CDR1 SGHVS, CDR2 FQNEAQ. CDR3 region: CASSLAGSPVGKLFF. CDR3 DNA sequence: TGTGCCAGCAGCTTAGCGGGGTCCCCCGTTGGAAAACTGTTTTTT. Full variable domain (remainder filled in from reference TRBV7-8 and TRBJ1-4): GAGVSQSPRYKVAKRGQDVALRCDPISGHVSLFWYQQALGQGPEFLTYFQNEAQLDKSGLPSDRFFAERPEGSVSTLKIQRTQQEDSAVYLCASSLAGSPVGKLFFGSGTQLSVL.

The chain uses TRBV6-5 and TRBJ1-2, with 7 positions matching TRBD1. Germline-derived CDR1 and CDR2 are MNHEY and SVGAGI. V shed 5 bases, J shed 2 bases, and the junction held 5 bases outside the gene matches. The CDR3 consists of 14 residues. The CDR3 nucleotides read TGTGCCAGCAGTACAGGGGTGGGGAACTATGGCTACACCTTC. As protein: CASSTGVGNYGYTF.

This rearrangement joins TRBV27 to TRBJ2-1; D is unresolved. CDR1 is MNHEY, CDR2 SMNVEV, per germline (reference sequence). This CDR3 has 13 residues. V lost 5 bases and J 2 bases, leaving 7 bases between the germline ends. The CDR3 sequence is CASSPGPYNEQFF. The DNA for the CDR3 is TGTGCCAGCAGTCCGGGCCCCTACAATGAGCAGTTCTTC.

CDR3 bases: TGTGCCAGCAGCTCCGGGACAGTGAACACTGAAGCTTTCTTT. As protein: CASSSGTVNTEAFF. J is TRBJ1-1 and V is TRBV9; the match to TRBD1 covers 7 bases. Germline V gene sequence: CDR1 SGDLS, CDR2 YYNGEE. This CDR3 region has 14 residues. Trimming at V came to 4 bases and at J to 0 bases, leaving 3 bases not matched to a gene.